This entry lists 26 T cell receptor beta chains sequenced from one sample in a study of regulatory T cells in long-lasting Graves disease. Time point: newly diagnosed GD, antithyroid drugs for less than 3 months. PBMCs were the source of the RNA used for TCR sequencing. Both iRepertoire HTBI primers and Arm-PCR of CDR3 regions were used to build the TCR beta libraries. TCRdb used MiXCR to reprocess the multiplex PCR reads, holding one entry per CDR3 protein. The repertoire consists of 400,000 to 500,000 distinct CDR3 sequences, with around 15% occurring once and the leading ten covering about 25%. A further study also used this sample, focusing on T cells in Graves' hyperthyroidism and ophthalmopathy.

Sequences were derived from peripheral blood mononuclear cells (PBMCs), sampled at new diagnosis, from a patient treated with antithyroid drugs. The receptor set was obtained from a woman aged 18-29 years with Graves disease.

The rearrangement links TRBV5-6 to TRBJ2-2; 13 nucleotides agree with TRBD2. The CDR3 is 15 amino acids. Germline V gene data show CDR1 as SGHDT and CDR2 as YYEEEE. Trimming cost V 6 bases and J 8 bases; bases outside gene matches: 7. This CDR3 is CASKMGLAGPGELFF. The CDR3 DNA is TGTGCCAGCAAAATGGGACTAGCGGGACCTGGGGAGCTGTTTTTT.

The chain uses TRBV9 and TRBJ1-3; the D is unclear. Germline CDR1 is SGDLS and CDR2 is YYNGEE. Deletions cut 5 bases from V and 1 base from J, with 10 bases between. The CDR3 spans 14 residues. The DNA for the CDR3 is TGTGCCAGCAGTGATGGTTATTCTGGAAACACCATATATTTT. This encodes CASSDGYSGNTIYF.

This clonotype was seen at least ten times. The chain couples TRBV11-1 to TRBJ2-7, with a weak D call TRBD1 (6 bases). The CDR3 has 13 amino acids. Per the germline V gene, CDR1 is SGHAT and CDR2 is FQDESV (reference sequence). V dropped 4 bases and J dropped 4 bases, with 11 bases sitting between them. CDR3 in amino acids: CASSSQQGYEQYF. CDR3 coding DNA: TGTGCCAGCAGCTCACAACAGGGTTACGAGCAGTACTTC.

This sequence joins TRBV5-1 and TRBJ2-1, with 9 bases matching TRBD2. Germline lookup yields CDR1 SGHRS and CDR2 YFSETQ. V gave up 4 bases and J gave up 0 bases; unmatched junction bases: 11. This CDR3 has 18 residues. The CDR3 DNA is TGCGCCAGCAGCAAACTTAGCGGGAGTCTCAGCTCCTACAATGAGCAGTTCTTC. This codes for CASSKLSGSLSSYNEQFF.

This clonotype was recorded at least ten times. The chain joins TRBV29-1 to TRBJ1-1; D perhaps matches TRBD1 (6 bases). The CDR3 is 12 amino acids. Trimming stripped 6 bases from V and 5 bases from J, with 13 bases between. The germline V gene encodes CDR1 SQVTM and CDR2 ANQGSEA. The CDR3 is CSVTGHRTEAFF. The CDR3 DNA follows: TGCAGCGTAACAGGGCATCGAACTGAAGCTTTCTTT.

At least ten counts were recorded for this clonotype. This chain uses TRBV6-1 with TRBJ2-3; 10 bases map to TRBD1. This CDR3 is 16 amino acids long. Unmatched junction bases numbered 10, after V lost 8 bases and J lost 2 bases. Germline CDR1 reads MNHNS; CDR2 reads SASEGT. The CDR3 reads CASSTPGQGNTDTQYF. The DNA of the CDR3 is TGTGCCAGCTCCACGCCGGGACAGGGGAACACAGATACGCAGTATTTT.

The chain couples TRBV19 to TRBJ1-1; D is undetermined. Trimming left V 7 bases short and J 2 bases short, with 14 bases between. This CDR3 has 14 amino acids. Germline loops: CDR1 LNHDA, CDR2 SQIVND (reference sequence). The CDR3 DNA sequence: TGTGCCAGTACCCATAGGGCCAGAAACACTGAAGCTTTCTTT. Encoded protein: CASTHRARNTEAFF.

This clonotype was recorded many times. This rearrangement joins TRBV27 to TRBJ1-2; D possibly corresponds to TRBD1 (5 bases). The CDR3 extends over 14 amino acids. Trimming removed 3 bases at V and 3 bases at J, with 11 bases between. Germline CDR1 and CDR2: MNHEY and SMNVEV (reference sequence). The CDR3: CASSLKGTDYGYTF. CDR3 DNA: TGTGCCAGCAGTTTGAAGGGGACCGACTATGGCTACACCTTC.

The CDR3 region has the DNA TGTGCCAGCAGTTTTGGTACTAGCGGGGGGGAGCAGTTCTTC. It encodes CASSFGTSGGEQFF. The chain links TRBV12-3 or TRBV12-4 to TRBJ2-1; 12 bases are a match to TRBD2. The CDR3 length is 14 residues. The V segment lost 3 bases and the J segment 10 bases; nucleotides outside the gene matches: 4.

The chain employs TRBV30 and TRBJ2-5; 9 nucleotides agree with TRBD1. Germline V lookup: CDR1 GTSNPN, CDR2 SVGIG (reference sequence). CDR3 length: 15 amino acids. With V trimmed by 2 bases and J by 0 bases, 4 bases remained unmatched. This CDR3 reads CAWSLGQGYQETQYF. In DNA form, the CDR3 reads TGTGCCTGGAGTCTCGGACAGGGGTACCAAGAGACCCAGTACTTC.

This clonotype came up a few times. The chain links TRBV6-1 to TRBJ1-5; D possibly corresponds to TRBD1 (5 bases). Germline assignment: CDR1 MNHNS and CDR2 SASEGT. Trimming pared 6 bases from V and 5 bases from J, leaving 11 bases between. CDR3 length: 13 residues. CDR3 in DNA: TGTGCCAGCAGGCCAGGGTTCCATCAGCCCCAGCATTTT. Translation: CASRPGFHQPQHF.

This clonotype showed up many times. The gene calls are TRBV18 and TRBJ2-7; D call uncertain. The ends were cut back, 0 bases at V and 5 bases at J, with 8 bases in the middle. CDR1 is KGHSH, CDR2 LQKENI, per germline. CDR3 size: 13 residues. For the CDR3, the DNA is TGTGCCAGCTCACCACCCGGTTTCAACGAGCAGTACTTC. It specifies CASSPPGFNEQYF.

This clonotype was seen a handful of times. This chain connects TRBV28 to TRBJ2-1, with TRBD2 identical over 7 bases. The CDR3 sequence is 13 residues long. Germline lookup yields CDR1 MDHEN and CDR2 SYDVKM. V shed 2 bases, J shed 8 bases, and the junction held 3 bases outside the gene matches. The CDR3 loop reads CASSLREVDEQFF. CDR3 bases: TGTGCCAGCAGTTTACGGGAGGTCGATGAGCAGTTCTTC.

V is TRBV18 and J is TRBJ2-1; D uncertain. The CDR3 has 15 residues. Germline-derived CDR1 and CDR2 are KGHSH and LQKENI. The V end lost 4 bases, the J end lost 6 bases, and 16 bases lay between the germline ends. The CDR3 DNA sequence: TGTGCCAGCTCACTGATGGCAATTGGAACCAATGAGCAGTTCTTC. Its protein is CASSLMAIGTNEQFF.

Notes on this clonotype: This sequence is one base from a far larger clone and is likely a read error. The CDR3 sequence: CASRIVPRTSGSGELFF. CDR3 sequence (DNA): TGTGCCAGCAGAATAGTCCCGAGGACTAGCGGTTCCGGGGAGCTGTTTTTT. The gene calls are TRBV5-5 and TRBJ2-2; 10 bases fit TRBD2. Losses at the gene ends were 5 bases for V and 6 bases for J; bases not matched to a gene: 13. The germline gives CDR1 SGHKS, CDR2 YYEKEE (reference sequence). The CDR3 totals 17 residues.

This clonotype was detected a few times. V gene TRBV30 combines with J gene TRBJ2-7; D remains unclear. This CDR3 is 17 amino acids long. V was shortened by 3 bases and J by 5 bases, with 26 bases between the two germline ends. CDR1 and CDR2 (germline): GTSNPN, SVGIG (reference sequence). CDR3 bases: TGTGCCTGGAGAGCATCCTTCTCGAGTAAATCAAGGGACGAGCAGTACTTC. Translated: CAWRASFSSKSRDEQYF.

On this clonotype itself: Compared with germline, one end of the junction differs, possibly owing to a read error. The chain joins TRBV13 to TRBJ2-7, with D hard to call. Germline CDR1 reads PRHDT; CDR2 reads FYEKMQ (reference sequence). The CDR3 totals 15 residues. The CDR3 region has the DNA TGTGCCAGCAGCTGCCCTCAAGAAAACTACTACGAGCGGTACTTC. Translating gives CASSCPQENYYERYF.

The chain uses TRBV7-6 and TRBJ1-6, with 9 bases lining up with TRBD1. V shed 5 bases, J shed 4 bases, and the junction held 6 bases outside the gene matches. The CDR3 has 16 residues. Looked up from germline, CDR1 is SGHVS and CDR2 is FNYEAQ. CDR3 sequence reads: CASSQTGGFYNSPLHF. As DNA, the CDR3 is TGTGCCAGCAGCCAGACAGGGGGTTTTTATAATTCACCCCTCCACTTT.

This clonotype was seen many times. The chain employs TRBV12-3 or TRBV12-4 and TRBJ2-7; 11 nucleotides agree with TRBD2. This CDR3 is built from 15 residues. Germline trimming cut 6 bases from V and 1 base from J; bases unmatched to any gene: 5. The CDR3: CASSRLAGGSYEQYF. The CDR3, as DNA: TGTGCCAGCAGCCGTCTAGCGGGAGGTTCCTACGAGCAGTACTTC.

This clonotype was detected ten times or more. The chain links TRBV7-6 to TRBJ2-1, with D uncertain. CDR3 length: 16 amino acids. Trimming stripped 1 base from V and 0 bases from J, with 10 bases between. The germline CDR1 and CDR2 sequences are SGHVS and FNYEAQ. The CDR3 region has the DNA TGTGCCAGCAGCTTAGGCAGCCCAAGCTCCTACAATGAGCAGTTCTTC. Amino acid sequence: CASSLGSPSSYNEQFF.

The V call is TRBV7-3, the J call TRBJ2-3; D not resolved. V shed 2 bases and J shed 4 bases, with 7 bases lying between them. In germline, CDR1 is SGHTA, CDR2 FQGTGA. This CDR3 spans 13 amino acids. CDR3 amino acids: CASSLLPADTQYF. The CDR3 region has the DNA TGTGCCAGCAGCTTATTGCCGGCAGATACGCAGTATTTT.

This clonotype came up a few times. V usage is TRBV29-1 and J usage is TRBJ2-1; D may be TRBD1 (6 bases). The CDR3 is 12 amino acids. The V end lost 7 bases, the J end lost 6 bases, and 13 bases lay between the germline ends. Looked up from germline, CDR1 is SQVTM and CDR2 is ANQGSEA. The CDR3 DNA reads TGCAGCGCCGGACGGACAGCCAATGAGCAGTTCTTC. Its protein is CSAGRTANEQFF.

This clonotype was counted ten times or more. V is TRBV6-1 and J is TRBJ2-7, with D possibly TRBD2 on 5 matching bases. Trimming stripped 5 bases from V and 6 bases from J, with 26 bases between. This CDR3 is built from 17 residues. The germline V gene has CDR1 MNHNS and CDR2 SASEGT. The CDR3 protein is CASSIFSSEARQAEQYF. CDR3 nucleotide sequence: TGTGCCAGCAGTATATTTAGCTCGGAGGCTCGCCAAGCCGAGCAGTACTTC.

This clonotype was counted at least ten times. The gene calls are TRBV28 and TRBJ2-5; no definite D call. The V end lost 7 bases, the J end lost 3 bases, and 9 bases lay between the germline ends. CDR1 and CDR2 (germline): MDHEN, SYDVKM. The CDR3 spans 12 residues. Here the CDR3 reads CASTAREETQYF. CDR3 bases: TGTGCCAGCACCGCTCGAGAAGAGACCCAGTACTTC. The entire variable domain, with the rest obtained from reference TRBV28 and TRBJ2-5, is as follows: DVKVTQSSRYLVKRTGEKVFLECVQDMDHENMFWYRQDPGLGLRLIYFSYDVKMKEKGDIPEGYSVSREKKERFSLILESASTNQTSMYLCASTAREETQYFGPGTRLLVL.

This clonotype was counted a few times. The chain carries TRBV6-2 or TRBV6-3 and TRBJ2-1; TRBD1 or TRBD2 may be the D gene (5 bases each). Germline CDR1 MNHEY, CDR2 SVGEGT. This CDR3 contains 11 residues. Deletions cut 6 bases from V and 14 bases from J, with 14 bases between. This CDR3 is CASSRRDRKFF. The CDR3 DNA reads TGTGCCAGCAGCCGCCGGGACCGGAAGTTCTTC.

This clonotype was counted between two and nine times. V usage is TRBV6-1 and J usage is TRBJ2-2; D is possibly TRBD1 (6 bases). The CDR3 totals 15 residues. Germline assignment: CDR1 MNHNS and CDR2 SASEGT. The V end lost 7 bases, the J end lost 5 bases, and 17 bases lay between the germline ends. CDR3 bases: TGTGCCAGCATCAAAGGGCAGGGGAAGACCGGGGAGCTGTTTTTT. As protein: CASIKGQGKTGELFF.